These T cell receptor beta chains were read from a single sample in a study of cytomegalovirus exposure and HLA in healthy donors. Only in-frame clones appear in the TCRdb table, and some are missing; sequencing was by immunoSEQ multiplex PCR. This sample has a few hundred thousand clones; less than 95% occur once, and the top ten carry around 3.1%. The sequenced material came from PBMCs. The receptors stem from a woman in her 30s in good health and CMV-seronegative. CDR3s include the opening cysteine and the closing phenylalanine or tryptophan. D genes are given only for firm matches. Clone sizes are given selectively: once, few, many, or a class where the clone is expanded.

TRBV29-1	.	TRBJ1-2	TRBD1	CSVEKGAVGYTF	TGCAGCGTTGAAAAGGGGGCCGTTGGCTACACCTTC
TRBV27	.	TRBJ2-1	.	CASSFRAGDNEQFF	TGTGCCAGCAGTTTCCGGGCTGGGGACAATGAGCAGTTCTTC
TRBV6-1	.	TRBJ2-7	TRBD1	CASSEVHRQGAGEQYF	TGTGCCAGCAGTGAAGTTCACCGACAGGGGGCTGGCGAGCAGTACTTC
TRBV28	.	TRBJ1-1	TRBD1	CASSLSGQDAFFMNTEAFF	TGTGCCAGCAGTTTGTCGGGACAGGACGCTTTTTTCATGAACACTGAAGCTTTCTTT
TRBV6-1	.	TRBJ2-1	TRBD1	CASSEEGQGADEQFF	TGTGCCAGCAGTGAAGAGGGACAGGGGGCCGATGAGCAGTTCTTC
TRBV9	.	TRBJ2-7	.	CASSPPVASGYEQYF	TGTGCCAGCAGCCCCCCTGTGGCGAGCGGCTACGAGCAGTACTTC
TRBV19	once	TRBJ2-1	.	CASSLTSNSYNEQFF	TGTGCCAGTAGTCTTACTAGCAACTCCTACAATGAGCAGTTCTTC
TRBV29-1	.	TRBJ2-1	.	CSVEEGRGHEQFF	TGCAGCGTTGAAGAAGGCAGAGGCCATGAGCAGTTCTTC
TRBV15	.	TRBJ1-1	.	CATSRDVNMNTEAFF	TGTGCCACCAGCAGAGATGTGAATATGAACACTGAAGCTTTCTTT
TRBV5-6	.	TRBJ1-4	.	CASSGTTNEKLFF	TGTGCCAGCTCGGGGACAACTAATGAAAAACTGTTTTTT
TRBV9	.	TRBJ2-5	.	CASSSSPNQETQYF	TGTGCCAGCAGCTCCTCCCCGAATCAAGAGACCCAGTACTTC
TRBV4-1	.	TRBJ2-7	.	CASSQDPAQDEQYF	TGCGCCAGCAGCCAAGACCCCGCCCAGGACGAGCAGTACTTC
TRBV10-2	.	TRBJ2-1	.	CASSAVGGNEQFF	TGCGCCAGCAGTGCCGTGGGGGGCAATGAGCAGTTCTTC
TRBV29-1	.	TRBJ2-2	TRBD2	CSVPSGRRTGELFF	TGCAGTGTCCCTAGCGGGAGACGAACCGGGGAGCTGTTTTTT
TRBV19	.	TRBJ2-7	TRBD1	CASGTGNYEQYF	TGTGCCAGTGGGACAGGGAACTACGAGCAGTACTTC
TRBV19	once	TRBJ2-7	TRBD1	CASSLRTGAYEQYF	TGTGCCAGTAGTCTAAGGACAGGAGCCTACGAGCAGTACTTC
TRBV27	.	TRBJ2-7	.	CASSPGGAYEQYF	TGTGCCAGCAGTCCTGGGGGTGCCTACGAGCAGTACTTC
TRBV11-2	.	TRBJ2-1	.	CASSLSTQQFF	TGTGCCAGCAGCTTAAGTACTCAGCAGTTCTTC
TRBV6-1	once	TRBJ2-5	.	CASSVTGRETQYF	TGTGCCAGCAGTGTAACAGGCCGGGAGACCCAGTACTTC
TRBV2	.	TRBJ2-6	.	CASTGGVSSGANVLTF	TGTGCCAGTACCGGGGGCGTGAGCTCTGGGGCCAACGTCCTGACTTTC
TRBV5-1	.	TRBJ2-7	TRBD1	CASSSTGTYEQYF	TGCGCCAGCAGCTCGACAGGGACCTACGAGCAGTACTTC
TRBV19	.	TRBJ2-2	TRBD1	CASGQGNPGELFF	TGTGCCAGCGGACAGGGAAATCCCGGGGAGCTGTTTTTT
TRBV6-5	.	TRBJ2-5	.	CASSFLGYQTQYF	TGTGCCAGCAGTTTCCTGGGGTATCAGACCCAGTACTTC
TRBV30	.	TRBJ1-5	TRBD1	CAWSTRTGREIHQPQHF	TGTGCCTGGAGTACGCGGACAGGGAGGGAGATCCATCAGCCCCAGCATTTT
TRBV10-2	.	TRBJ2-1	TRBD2	CASTTSGDNEQFF	TGCGCCAGCACGACTAGCGGGGACAATGAGCAGTTCTTC
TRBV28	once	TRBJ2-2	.	CASIIQGNTGELFF	TGTGCCAGCATAATACAGGGAAACACCGGGGAGCTGTTTTTT